A single sample gave rise to the 10 T cell receptor beta chains below, sequenced in a study of post-analysis software for immune sequencing data. Study-wide results and limits: Compared with controls, patients had more of 4 to 6 TRBV segments, including TRBV5-6, TRBV5-1 and TRBV20-1.

Unique molecular identifiers were carried by the TCR beta cDNA libraries. TCRdb re-called the PCR reads through MiXCR, storing one row per CDR3 protein. The sample records about 460,000 distinct CDR3 sequences, approximately 45% being singletons. No antigen has been identified for these receptors. Sequencing was carried out using blood. Every receptor here comes from a girl under 18 with multiple sclerosis.

The chain carries TRBV4-3 and TRBJ1-2; D gene ambiguous. Per the germline V gene, CDR1 is LGHNA and CDR2 is YSLEER. Between the trimmed V and J ends, which lost 0 bases and 3 bases, there was a span of 8 bases. The CDR3 sequence is 14 residues long. The CDR3 loop reads CASSQDVGDYGYTF. The CDR3 DNA follows: TGCGCCAGCAGCCAAGATGTGGGTGACTATGGCTACACCTTC.

V and J are TRBV18 and TRBJ1-1, with D unresolved. This CDR3 is built from 15 residues. The germline gives CDR1 KGHSH, CDR2 LQKENI. The V end lost 3 bases, the J end lost 0 bases, and 11 bases lay between the germline ends. The CDR3 DNA follows: TGTGCCAGCTCACCCCCGGCAGGCATGAACACTGAAGCTTTCTTT. Amino acid sequence: CASSPPAGMNTEAFF.

V is TRBV13 and J is TRBJ1-6; TRBD1 matches at 8 bases. The germline CDR1 and CDR2 sequences are PRHDT and FYEKMQ (reference sequence). The CDR3 spans 15 residues. J gave up 9 bases and V 5 bases, and 9 bases lay outside the gene matches. As DNA, the CDR3 is TGTGCCAGCAGCCTACAGGGGGGTGGGGGTTCACCCCTCCACTTT. It yields the protein CASSLQGGGGSPLHF.

The CDR3 DNA follows: TGCAGTGCTAGAGAGCCACTAGCAAACAATGAGCAGTTCTTC. It encodes CSAREPLANNEQFF. This sequence joins TRBV20-1 and TRBJ2-1, with a weak D call TRBD2 (6 bases). The CDR3 is made up of 14 amino acids. The germline V gene has CDR1 DFQATT and CDR2 SNEGSKA (reference sequence). V was shortened by 0 bases and J by 5 bases, with 11 bases between the two germline ends.

Points on this clonotype: A single base separates this from a much larger clone, so it may be a read error. Here the CDR3 reads CSCCLRKGGNEQFF. The DNA of the CDR3 is TGCAGCTGTTGCTTGAGGAAGGGGGGCAATGAGCAGTTCTTC. The chain carries TRBV29-1 and TRBJ2-1, with D possibly being TRBD1 or TRBD2 (6 bases each). With 8 bases removed from V and 6 bases from J, the gap between germline ends came to 20 bases. Germline CDR1 reads SQVTM; CDR2 reads ANQGSEA. This CDR3 is built from 14 residues.

The V call is TRBV5-1, the J call TRBJ2-1; tentative D call: TRBD2 (5 bases). V lost 0 bases and J lost 5, with 9 bases in between. CDR3 length equals 14 residues. Germline CDR1 and CDR2: SGHRS and YFSETQ. The CDR3 loop reads CASSLASPDNEQFF. The CDR3 region has the DNA TGCGCCAGCAGCTTGGCTAGCCCGGACAATGAGCAGTTCTTC.

There are a few counts of this clonotype. This chain connects TRBV7-2 to TRBJ2-7; tentatively, D is TRBD2 (5 bases). The length of the CDR3 is 17 residues. V was trimmed by 4 bases and J by 0 bases, leaving 19 bases between them. Germline V gene lookup returns CDR1 SGHTA and CDR2 FQGNSA. The CDR3 reads CASSSITSIFSSYEQYF. CDR3 coding DNA: TGTGCCAGCAGCTCTATCACTAGTATCTTCAGCTCCTACGAGCAGTACTTC.

The rearrangement links TRBV15 to TRBJ2-3; D is possibly TRBD2 (6 bases). CDR1 is LNHNV, CDR2 YYDKDF, per germline (reference sequence). Trimming left V 1 base short and J 4 bases short, with 18 bases between. The CDR3 is made up of 17 amino acids. CDR3: CATSRVRAGSGADTQYF. In DNA form, the CDR3 reads TGTGCCACCAGCAGAGTAAGAGCGGGTAGTGGCGCAGATACGCAGTATTTT.

This clonotype came up once. The V and J genes are TRBV7-2 and TRBJ2-7, with 11 bases matching TRBD1. The CDR3 length is 16 residues. V lost 5 bases, J lost 2 bases, and 8 bases stayed unmatched. The V gene's germline CDR1 is SGHTA and CDR2 FQGNSA. Written as DNA, the CDR3 is TGTGCCAGCAGCGGGGGGGACAGGGGGTCCCCCTACGAGCAGTACTTC. Protein: CASSGGDRGSPYEQYF. Full variable domain (outside the CDR3, taken from reference TRBV7-2 and TRBJ2-7): GAGVSQSPSNKVTEKGKDVELRCDPISGHTALYWYRQSLGQGLEFLIYFQGNSAPDKSGLPSDRFSAERTGGSVSTLTIQRTQQEDSAVYLCASSGGDRGSPYEQYFGPGTRLTVT.

This chain joins TRBV7-9 and TRBJ2-7; 10 bases fit TRBD1. Trimming removed 5 bases from V and 1 base from J; junction bases left unmatched: 2. Looked up from germline, CDR1 is SEHNR and CDR2 is FQNEAQ (reference sequence). CDR3 length: 14 residues. The DNA of the CDR3 is TGTGCCAGCAGCATGGACAGGGGGTCCTACGAGCAGTACTTC. Translated, it gives CASSMDRGSYEQYF.